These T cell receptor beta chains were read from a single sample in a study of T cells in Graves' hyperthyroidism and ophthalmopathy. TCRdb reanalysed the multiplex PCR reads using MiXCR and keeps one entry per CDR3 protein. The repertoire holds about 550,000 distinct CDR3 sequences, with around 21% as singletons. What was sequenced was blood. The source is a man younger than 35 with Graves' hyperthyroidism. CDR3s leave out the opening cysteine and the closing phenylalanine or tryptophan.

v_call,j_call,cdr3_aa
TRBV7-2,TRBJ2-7,ASSLGGLASYEQY
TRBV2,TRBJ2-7,ASSEGRQGIYEQY
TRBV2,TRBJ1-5,ASRVHRGGNQPQH
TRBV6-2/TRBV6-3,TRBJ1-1,ASTINRDTEAF
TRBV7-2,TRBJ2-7,ASSLGRGLSYEQY
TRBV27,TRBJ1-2,ASSLTPTGVSGYT
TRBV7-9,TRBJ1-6,ASSVETSPLH
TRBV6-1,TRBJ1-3,ASSETHSFPGNTIY
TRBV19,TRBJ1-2,ASSWDRENYGYT
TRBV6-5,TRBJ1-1,ASSYEGGSNTEAF